Listed below are T cell receptor beta chains from one sample, sequenced in a study of blood T cells in healthy people across ages. TCRdb re-derived calls from the 5' RACE reads in MiXCR, one entry per CDR3 protein. Altogether about 670,000 distinct CDR3 sequences are present, around two fifths being singletons, with the ten largest covering around 30%. Sequencing was carried out using blood. All receptors derive from a man at least 80 years old in good health. Each CDR3 is given with its conserved first and last residue. A D gene is named only where the DNA matches it firmly. Only part of the rows carry a size: once, few, many, or a class if the clone is expanded.

clone_size	v_call	j_call	d_call	cdr3_aa	cdr3_nt
many	TRBV7-8	TRBJ2-3	-	CASSLLGTTDTQYF	TGTGCCAGCAGCTTACTGGGAACCACAGATACGCAGTATTTT
-	TRBV6-6	TRBJ1-2	TRBD1	CASSRDRAISNYGYTF	TGTGCCAGCAGCCGCGACAGGGCCATATCTAACTATGGCTACACCTTC
few	TRBV20-1	TRBJ2-7	TRBD1	CSGLGQGNYEQYF	TGCAGTGGCCTGGGACAGGGGAACTACGAGCAGTACTTC
-	TRBV7-6	TRBJ1-2	TRBD1	CASSTGTGSYGYTF	TGTGCCAGCTCCACCGGGACAGGTTCCTATGGCTACACCTTC
-	TRBV6-2/TRBV6-3	TRBJ2-7	TRBD2	CASSKTSGTHYEQYF	TGTGCCAGCAGCAAGACTAGCGGGACCCACTACGAGCAGTACTTC
few	TRBV9	TRBJ1-1	-	CASSVDEGRYTEAFF	TGTGCCAGCAGCGTAGATGAGGGACGTTACACTGAAGCTTTCTTT
few	TRBV6-6	TRBJ1-1	-	CASSLQDNTEAFF	TGTGCCAGCAGTTTACAGGACAACACTGAAGCTTTCTTT
-	TRBV20-1	TRBJ2-3	-	CSARGGTGRTDTQYF	TGCAGTGCTAGAGGTGGAACGGGACGCACAGATACGCAGTATTTT
few	TRBV30	TRBJ2-7	-	CAWSVLLVGQGKDEQYF	TGTGCCTGGAGTGTACTCTTGGTCGGGCAGGGTAAGGACGAGCAGTACTTC
-	TRBV5-1	TRBJ2-5	TRBD2	CASSPRTSPSETQYF	TGCGCCAGCAGCCCACGGACTAGCCCCTCGGAGACCCAGTACTTC
-	TRBV5-1	TRBJ1-6	TRBD1	CASSWTDRDDSPLHF	TGCGCCAGCAGCTGGACCGACAGGGATGATTCACCCCTCCACTTT
once	TRBV3-1	TRBJ1-3	-	CASSRTVSGNTIYF	TGTGCCAGCAGCCGCACTGTCTCTGGAAACACCATATATTTT
-	TRBV7-2	TRBJ2-1	TRBD2	CASSRAAGTYNEQFF	TGTGCCAGCAGCCGAGCAGCGGGAACATACAATGAGCAGTTCTTC
few	TRBV27	TRBJ2-7	-	CASRRTGQVTSYEQYF	TGTGCCAGCAGGAGAACGGGGCAGGTTACTTCCTACGAGCAGTACTTC
-	TRBV2	TRBJ2-1	TRBD1	CASSGQGEQFF	TGTGCCAGCAGTGGACAGGGGGAGCAGTTCTTC
few	TRBV9	TRBJ2-5	-	CASSVGQEETQYF	TGTGCCAGCAGCGTAGGCCAGGAGGAGACCCAGTACTTC
few	TRBV27	TRBJ2-7	-	CASSVSRGYEQYF	TGTGCCAGCAGTGTAAGCAGGGGCTACGAGCAGTACTTC
-	TRBV10-3	TRBJ2-6	-	CASLHMTGFLSGANVLTF	TGTGCCAGCCTCCACATGACAGGTTTTTTGTCTGGGGCCAACGTCCTGACTTTC
-	TRBV20-1	TRBJ1-2	-	CSAREDPTNYGYTF	TGCAGTGCTAGAGAGGATCCGACAAACTATGGCTACACCTTC
-	TRBV6-2/TRBV6-3	TRBJ2-7	-	CASSYTKYEQYF	TGTGCCAGCAGTTATACTAAATACGAGCAGTACTTC
few	TRBV7-2	TRBJ2-5	TRBD2	CASSLVGTSGRAWETQYF	TGTGCCAGCAGCTTAGTAGGGACTAGCGGGAGGGCCTGGGAGACCCAGTACTTC
-	TRBV4-1	TRBJ2-7	-	CASSQDISRLIGISTEQYF	TGCGCCAGCAGCCAAGATATAAGTAGGCTAATAGGGATTTCTACCGAGCAGTACTTC
-	TRBV6-5	TRBJ1-6	-	CASSTGRAGNSPLHF	TGTGCCAGCAGCACCGGGAGGGCGGGTAATTCACCCCTCCACTTT
-	TRBV6-2/TRBV6-3	TRBJ1-6	-	CASTSNAGGSPLHF	TGTGCCAGCACCTCCAACGCTGGGGGTTCACCCCTCCACTTT
-	TRBV4-3	TRBJ2-1	TRBD2	CASSQTRLAGEFNEQFF	TGCGCCAGCAGCCAAACCAGACTAGCGGGAGAATTCAATGAGCAGTTCTTC
few	TRBV6-5	TRBJ1-4	TRBD1	CASSTLGTVNEKLFF	TGTGCCAGCAGTACTCTCGGGACAGTTAATGAAAAACTGTTTTTT
-	TRBV4-2	TRBJ2-3	TRBD2	CASRGGSSADTQYF	TGTGCCAGCAGAGGCGGGAGCTCGGCAGATACGCAGTATTTT
few	TRBV6-6	TRBJ1-2	TRBD1	CASSYLGQAYGYTF	TGTGCCAGCAGTTATCTGGGACAGGCTTATGGCTACACCTTC
few	TRBV20-1	TRBJ1-2	-	CSARVGGNYGYTF	TGCAGTGCTAGAGTGGGCGGAAACTATGGCTACACCTTC
many	TRBV7-2	TRBJ2-3	-	CASSLAHGPGDTQYF	TGTGCCAGCAGCTTAGCGCACGGGCCGGGGGATACGCAGTATTTT
few	TRBV6-2/TRBV6-3	TRBJ2-7	-	CASLGGSHQAYEQYF	TGTGCCAGCCTAGGGGGGTCACACCAAGCTTACGAGCAGTACTTC
-	TRBV7-2	TRBJ2-7	TRBD1	CASSWGTGRSYEQYF	TGTGCCAGCAGTTGGGGGACAGGTCGCTCCTACGAGCAGTACTTC
once	TRBV4-2	TRBJ2-1	-	CASSQEHGGNYNEQFF	TGTGCCAGCAGCCAAGAACACGGGGGAAACTACAATGAGCAGTTCTTC
-	TRBV3-1	TRBJ2-7	TRBD1	CASSQDRGPKGQGAQYF	TGTGCCAGCAGCCAAGATAGGGGGCCTAAAGGGCAAGGGGCCCAGTACTTC
-	TRBV11-2	TRBJ2-5	TRBD2	CASSPSPGTSGAQETQYF	TGTGCCAGCAGCCCATCACCCGGGACTAGCGGGGCCCAAGAGACCCAGTACTTC
-	TRBV5-1	TRBJ2-5	TRBD2	CASSEREGQLYGETQYF	TGCGCCAGCAGTGAGCGGGAGGGCCAGTTGTATGGAGAGACCCAGTACTTC
-	TRBV5-5	TRBJ2-5	TRBD2	CASSLPRTSVLETQYF	TGTGCCAGCAGCTTGCCACGGACTAGCGTCCTTGAGACCCAGTACTTC
few	TRBV9	TRBJ2-5	TRBD1	CASSSRDRKETQYF	TGTGCCAGCAGCTCCCGGGACAGAAAAGAGACCCAGTACTTC
few	TRBV7-2	TRBJ2-3	-	CASSQGTSNDRTQYF	TGTGCCAGCAGCCAGGGGACGTCAAACGACAGGACGCAGTATTTT
-	TRBV6-2/TRBV6-3	TRBJ2-5	-	CASSPGGARGETQYF	TGTGCCAGCAGTCCTGGTGGGGCCCGGGGAGAGACCCAGTACTTC
few	TRBV20-1	TRBJ2-7	-	CSARDPPGRTSYEQYF	TGCAGTGCTAGAGATCCTCCCGGGCGGACCTCCTACGAGCAGTACTTC
few	TRBV3-1	TRBJ2-1	-	CASSPRGTPYNEQFF	TGTGCCAGCAGCCCCCGTGGTACGCCCTACAATGAGCAGTTCTTC
-	TRBV30	TRBJ2-3	-	CAWSQGGREDTQYF	TGTGCCTGGAGTCAGGGGGGCAGGGAGGATACGCAGTATTTT
-	TRBV6-2/TRBV6-3	TRBJ1-2	TRBD1	CASRSGTGNGYTF	TGTGCCAGCAGATCCGGGACAGGTAATGGCTACACCTTC
few	TRBV12-3/TRBV12-4	TRBJ1-4	-	CASSLRNSNEKLFF	TGTGCCAGCAGTTTAAGGAATTCTAATGAAAAACTGTTTTTT
-	TRBV7-9	TRBJ2-1	TRBD1	CASSLASSGQGYNEQFF	TGTGCCAGCAGCTTAGCAAGTTCGGGACAGGGTTACAATGAGCAGTTCTTC
-	TRBV28	TRBJ2-7	TRBD1	CASNPGQTYEQYF	TGTGCCAGCAACCCGGGACAGACCTACGAGCAGTACTTC
-	TRBV27	TRBJ2-7	-	CASSFSRRPYEQYF	TGTGCCAGCAGCTTTAGCAGGAGACCCTACGAGCAGTACTTC
few	TRBV20-1	TRBJ2-2	-	CSATRLVPNTGELFF	TGCAGTGCTACTCGACTAGTCCCGAACACCGGGGAGCTGTTTTTT
-	TRBV25-1	TRBJ2-4	TRBD1	CASSPDRGELNIQYF	TGTGCCAGCAGCCCGGACAGGGGAGAGTTAAACATTCAGTACTTC
-	TRBV5-1	TRBJ1-2	-	CASSLALQGYTF	TGCGCCAGCAGCTTGGCCTTGCAGGGCTACACCTTC
-	TRBV6-6	TRBJ1-4	-	CASSAKRGANKKLFF	TGTGCCAGCAGTGCTAAACGGGGAGCTAATAAAAAACTGTTTTTT
once	TRBV20-1	TRBJ2-5	TRBD2	CSANSLLRREGLREQYF	TGCAGTGCCAACTCTCTCCTCCGGCGGGAGGGCCTTCGAGAGCAGTACTTC
-	TRBV20-1	TRBJ2-7	-	CSAIRDTDYEQYF	TGCAGTGCTATCCGGGACACCGACTACGAGCAGTACTTC
-	TRBV6-6	TRBJ2-7	TRBD2	CASSYVSSGRAKEQYF	TGTGCCAGCAGTTACGTTTCCAGCGGGAGGGCGAAAGAGCAGTACTTC
few	TRBV12-3/TRBV12-4	TRBJ2-3	-	CASSLLVSFTDTQYF	TGTGCCAGCAGTTTATTAGTTTCCTTCACAGATACGCAGTATTTT